The sequence of this T cell receptor (beta chain) was determined in a study of blood T cell repertoires in COVID-19. This clone was detected a few times. V trimming: 3 bases; J trimming: 2 bases; junction bases outside the gene matches: 2. In germline, CDR1 is SGHTA, CDR2 FQGTGA. This CDR3 is 16 amino acids long. Sequencing was performed with immunoSEQ multiplex PCR; in TCRdb, only in-frame clones are kept and a portion is missing. The top ten hold 5% to 6% of the sample, which has 150,000 to 200,000 clones, about 84% seen once. Cohort assignment relied on participant-reported clinical history. This chain links TRBV7-3 with TRBJ1-3; the match to TRBD1 covers 12 bases. The clonotype was recovered from a man aged 40-50 years who had recovered from COVID-19. The sequencing input was PBMCs or T cells enriched from blood (not recorded which). CDR3 DNA sequence: TGTGCCAGCAGCTTGGGACAGGGGGCGGCTGGAAACACCATATATTTT. This gives the protein CASSLGQGAAGNTIYF.